This T cell receptor (beta chain) came from a study of shared clonotypes between healthy human individuals. Study-wide background: Three CD4 naive, three CD4 memory, two CD8 naive and one CD8 memory plate were used per donor.

CD4+ cell separation produced CD45RA+ naive and CD45RA-negative memory subsets. Authors' processing steps: ImmunoSEQ output lacked quality scores and full-length reads, limiting matched filtering. Sequenced by immunoSEQ multiplex PCR; TCRdb stores in-frame clones only, minus some. D and trimming were read from the DNA, whereas the V and J calls and clone size are those reported in that table. The profile shows about 1 million clones, around four fifths of them singletons. This clone is a singleton in its sample. What it binds is unknown. The CDR3 totals 18 residues. CDR1 and CDR2 from the germline V gene are SGHDN and FVKESK. Trimming at V came to 4 bases and at J to 6 bases, leaving 14 bases not matched to a gene. Study outcomes and limitations: Sampling covered nothing but blood. Tissue TCR repertoires likely differ from those found in blood.

The origin of this receptor is a man aged 18 to 30 in good health. Sequencing used memory CD4+ T cells sorted from blood. The subset here: CD45RA-negative fraction. The chain is built from TRBV14 and TRBJ2-3; 12 bases match TRBD1. CDR3 region: CASSRARTGQGAADTQYF. As DNA, the CDR3 is TGTGCCAGCAGCCGGGCCCGAACGGGACAGGGGGCGGCGGATACGCAGTATTTT.